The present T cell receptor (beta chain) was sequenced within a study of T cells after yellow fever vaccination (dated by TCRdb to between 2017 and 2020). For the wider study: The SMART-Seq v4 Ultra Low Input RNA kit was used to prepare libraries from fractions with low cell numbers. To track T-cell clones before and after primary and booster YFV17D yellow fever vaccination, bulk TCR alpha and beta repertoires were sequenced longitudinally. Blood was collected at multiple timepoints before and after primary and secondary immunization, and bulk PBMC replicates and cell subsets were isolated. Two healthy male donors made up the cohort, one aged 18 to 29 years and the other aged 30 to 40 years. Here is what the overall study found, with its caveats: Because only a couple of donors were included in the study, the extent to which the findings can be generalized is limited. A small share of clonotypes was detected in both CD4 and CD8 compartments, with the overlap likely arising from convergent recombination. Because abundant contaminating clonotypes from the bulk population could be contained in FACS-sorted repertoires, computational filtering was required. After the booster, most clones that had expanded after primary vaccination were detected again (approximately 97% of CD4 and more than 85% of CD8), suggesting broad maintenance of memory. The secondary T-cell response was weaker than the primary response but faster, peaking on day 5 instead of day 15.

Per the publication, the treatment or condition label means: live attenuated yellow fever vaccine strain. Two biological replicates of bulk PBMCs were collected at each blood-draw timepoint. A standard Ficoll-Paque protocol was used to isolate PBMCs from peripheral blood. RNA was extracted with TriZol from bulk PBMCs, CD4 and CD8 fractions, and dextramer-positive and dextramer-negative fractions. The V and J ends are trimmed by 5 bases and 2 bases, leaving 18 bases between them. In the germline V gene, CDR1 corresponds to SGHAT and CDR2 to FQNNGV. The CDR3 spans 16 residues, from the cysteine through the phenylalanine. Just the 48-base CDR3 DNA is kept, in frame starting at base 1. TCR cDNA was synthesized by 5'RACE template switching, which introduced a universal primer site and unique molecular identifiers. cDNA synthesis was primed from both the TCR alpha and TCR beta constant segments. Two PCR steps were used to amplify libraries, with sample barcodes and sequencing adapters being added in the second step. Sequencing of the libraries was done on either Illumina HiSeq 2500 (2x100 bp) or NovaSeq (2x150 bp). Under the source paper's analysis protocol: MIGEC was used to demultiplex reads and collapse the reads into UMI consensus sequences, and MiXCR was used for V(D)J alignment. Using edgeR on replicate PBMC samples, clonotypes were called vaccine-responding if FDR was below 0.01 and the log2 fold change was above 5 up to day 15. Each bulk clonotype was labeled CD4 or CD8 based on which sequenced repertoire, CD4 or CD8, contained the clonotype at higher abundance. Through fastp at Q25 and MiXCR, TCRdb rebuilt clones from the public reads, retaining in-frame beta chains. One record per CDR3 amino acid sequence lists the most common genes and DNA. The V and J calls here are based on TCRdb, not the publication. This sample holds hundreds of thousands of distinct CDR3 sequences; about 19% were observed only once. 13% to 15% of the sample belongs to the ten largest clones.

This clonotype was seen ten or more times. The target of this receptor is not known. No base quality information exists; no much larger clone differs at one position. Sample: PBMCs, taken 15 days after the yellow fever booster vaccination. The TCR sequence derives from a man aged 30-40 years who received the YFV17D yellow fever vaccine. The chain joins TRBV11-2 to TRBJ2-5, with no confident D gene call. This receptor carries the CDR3 CASSPNWRGSQETQYF. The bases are TGTGCCAGCAGCCCCAATTGGAGAGGTAGTCAAGAGACCCAGTACTTC. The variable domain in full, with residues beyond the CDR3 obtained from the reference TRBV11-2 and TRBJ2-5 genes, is EAGVAQSPRYKIIEKRQSVAFWCNPISGHATLYWYQQILGQGPKLLIQFQNNGVVDDSQLPKDRFSAERLKGVDSTLKIQPAKLEDSAVYLCASSPNWRGSQETQYFGPGTRLLVL.